Presented here are 27 T cell receptor beta chains from one specimen sequenced in a study of cytomegalovirus exposure and HLA in healthy donors (dated by TCRdb to about 2017). Library prep was done by the immunoSEQ multiplex PCR assay. A mixture of 60 forward primers for TCR Vbeta segments and 13 reverse primers for TCR Jbeta segments was used in the multiplex PCR. This is the immuneACCESS table as TCRdb keeps it, with only in-frame sequences that have V and J called. A part of the clones is gone; compared with another copy, unresolved V genes explain less than half, and the rest is unexplained. The table for this sample lists 150,000 to 200,000 clones; roughly nine tenths of them were counted only once. The top ten hold less than 1.3% of the sample. The sample was PBMCs. The origin of the receptors is a boy between 2 and 10 years old in good health and CMV-seronegative.

J is TRBJ2-5 and V is TRBV27, with D possibly matching TRBD1 (5 bases). Germline CDR1 reads MNHEY; CDR2 reads SMNVEV (reference sequence). The CDR3 is 15 residues long. V lost 5 bases and J 5 bases, leaving 18 bases between the germline ends. The CDR3 DNA follows: TGTGCCAGCAGTCCCTTAGCCCCCAAGGGGGAGACCCAGTACTTC. As protein: CASSPLAPKGETQYF.

The chain couples TRBV27 to TRBJ2-3; no clear D. The CDR3 extends over 12 amino acids. The germline V gene encodes CDR1 MNHEY and CDR2 SMNVEV (reference sequence). Trimming stripped 2 bases from V and 8 bases from J, with 8 bases between. CDR3 DNA: TGTGCCAGCAGTTTAGCCCCGGGTACGCAGTATTTT. This encodes CASSLAPGTQYF.

The chain carries TRBV28 and TRBJ2-2, with 7 nucleotides matching TRBD1. CDR3 length: 15 residues. Per the germline V gene, CDR1 is MDHEN and CDR2 is SYDVKM. J was trimmed by 4 bases and V by 4 bases; bases with no gene match: 6. CDR3: CASSSGQDLTGELFF. The CDR3 DNA is TGTGCCAGCAGTTCCGGACAGGACCTCACCGGGGAGCTGTTTTTT.

This chain uses TRBV28 with TRBJ2-7, with 11 bases matching TRBD1. Germline trimming cut 2 bases from V and 2 bases from J; bases unmatched to any gene: 2. Germline CDR1 and CDR2: MDHEN and SYDVKM. The CDR3 is 15 residues long. As DNA, the CDR3 is TGTGCCAGCAGTTTACCGGGACAGGGGGCCTACGAGCAGTACTTC. Protein: CASSLPGQGAYEQYF.

The rearrangement joins TRBV25-1 to TRBJ1-5; weak D call: TRBD1 (5 bases). CDR1 is MGHDK and CDR2 is SYGVNS in the germline V gene. V was pared by 4 bases and J by 10 bases, with 8 bases between. This CDR3 is built from 11 residues. This CDR3 is CASSAGGPQHF. The CDR3 DNA follows: TGTGCCAGCAGTGCGGGGGGTCCCCAGCATTTT. The whole variable domain, filled in from reference TRBV25-1 and TRBJ1-5, reads EADIYQTPRYLVIGTGKKITLECSQTMGHDKMYWYQQDPGMELHLIHYSYGVNSTEKGDLSSESTVSRIRTEHFPLTLESARPSHTSQYLCASSAGGPQHFGDGTRLSIL.

The chain carries TRBV6-5 and TRBJ1-2; TRBD1 is a possible D gene (5 bases). Germline CDR1 MNHEY, CDR2 SVGAGI. The CDR3 is 14 residues long. Trimming shortened V by 2 bases and J by 4 bases, and 11 bases separated the two germline ends. As DNA, the CDR3 is TGTGCCAGCAGTTACCGGTCCGGGGGCTATGGCTACACCTTC. It is translated as CASSYRSGGYGYTF.

The rearrangement uses TRBV7-9 and TRBJ1-1; 8 positions match TRBD1. Germline trimming cut 9 bases from V and 3 bases from J; bases unmatched to any gene: 3. The germline CDR1 and CDR2 sequences are SEHNR and FQNEAQ (reference sequence). The CDR3 loop spans 12 amino acids. The CDR3 here is CASDRGDTEAFF. DNA for the CDR3: TGTGCCAGTGACAGGGGTGACACTGAAGCTTTCTTT.

The chain has TRBV6-6 and TRBJ2-2, with 7 bases aligning to TRBD2. The CDR3 sequence is 11 residues long. J was trimmed by 7 bases and V by 10 bases; bases with no gene match: 3. CDR1 is MNHNY and CDR2 is SVGAGI in the germline V gene (reference sequence). CDR3 loop: CATRGVGELFF. CDR3 nucleotides: TGTGCCACCCGGGGGGTCGGGGAGCTGTTTTTT.

V gene TRBV14 combines with J gene TRBJ1-1, with D possibly TRBD1 on 5 matching bases. This CDR3 comprises 15 residues. V lost 3 bases to trimming and J lost 0 bases, with 11 bases between them. Germline CDR1 is SGHDN and CDR2 is FVKESK. The CDR3 DNA is TGTGCCAGCAGCCAGTGGGGCTTTTTGAACACTGAAGCTTTCTTT. Amino acid sequence: CASSQWGFLNTEAFF.

The chain has TRBV19 and TRBJ2-5, with unresolved D. Germline loops: CDR1 LNHDA, CDR2 SQIVND (reference sequence). The CDR3 loop spans 13 amino acids. V shed 1 base and J shed 5 bases, with 8 bases lying between them. Written as DNA, the CDR3 is TGTGCCAGTAGTATAGTGTGGCACGAGACCCAGTACTTC. It is translated as CASSIVWHETQYF.

This chain links TRBV19 with TRBJ2-1; a possible D gene is TRBD1 (6 bases). The germline V and J ends were trimmed by 5 bases and 3 bases, with 8 bases remaining between them. The CDR3 is 13 residues long. Germline values: CDR1 LNHDA, CDR2 SQIVND (reference sequence). CDR3: CASSLDSYNEQFF. CDR3 bases: TGTGCCAGTAGTCTGGACAGCTACAATGAGCAGTTCTTC.

The chain recombines TRBV19 with TRBJ1-6; TRBD1 matches 7 bases. Per germline, CDR1 LNHDA and CDR2 SQIVND (reference sequence). Unmatched junction bases numbered 7, after V lost 8 bases and J lost 9 bases. The length of the CDR3 is 13 residues. CDR3 nucleotides: TGTGCCAGTGGGGACAGAGGAGTTTCACCCCTCCACTTT. Translating it yields CASGDRGVSPLHF.

The chain employs TRBV6-6 and TRBJ1-2; 8 bases agree with TRBD1. Germline CDR1 MNHNY, CDR2 SVGAGI (reference sequence). The CDR3 covers 15 residues. Trimming removed 4 bases from V and 4 bases from J; junction bases left unmatched: 8. The CDR3 protein is CASSSGSGQVYGYTF. CDR3 bases: TGTGCCAGCAGTTCTGGATCGGGACAGGTCTATGGCTACACCTTC.

This clone was detected only once. This CDR3 reads CASSRDSPIQETQYF. CDR3 DNA: TGCGCCAGCAGCCGGGACAGCCCCATCCAAGAGACCCAGTACTTC. The rearrangement joins TRBV5-1 to TRBJ2-5; 7 bases line up with TRBD1. The germline V gene encodes CDR1 SGHRS and CDR2 YFSETQ. V was pared by 4 bases and J by 1 base, with 7 bases of the junction left unmatched. This CDR3 has 15 amino acids.

The V call is TRBV28, the J call TRBJ2-5, with D unclear. The V gene's germline CDR1 is MDHEN and CDR2 SYDVKM. The V gene lost 6 bases and the J gene lost 5 bases, with 10 bases spanning the gap. The CDR3 is 12 amino acids. The CDR3 loop is CASSGVGETQYF. CDR3 in DNA: TGTGCCAGCAGCGGTGTCGGGGAGACCCAGTACTTC.

This clone was seen once. The chain has TRBV7-6 and TRBJ2-1; the match to TRBD2 covers 13 bases. CDR1 is SGHVS, CDR2 FNYEAQ, per germline. The CDR3 spans 17 residues. V gave up 5 bases and J gave up 6 bases; unmatched junction bases: 10. The CDR3 is CASSLGTSGTRGNEQFF. For the CDR3, the DNA is TGTGCCAGCAGCCTTGGGACTAGCGGGACCAGGGGCAATGAGCAGTTCTTC.

Regarding this clone: The sample contains more than one DNA sequence encoding this CDR3. The CDR3 reads CASSPGQGDYGYTF. CDR3 nucleotide sequence: TGTGCCAGCTCCCCGGGGCAGGGGGACTATGGCTACACCTTC. The rearrangement joins TRBV18 to TRBJ1-2; 7 bases line up with TRBD1. The CDR3 sequence is 14 residues long. Germline-derived CDR1 and CDR2 are KGHSH and LQKENI. The trim removed 6 bases at V and 3 bases at J, leaving 7 bases unmatched. The entire variable domain, with the rest obtained from reference TRBV18 and TRBJ1-2, is as follows: NAGVMQNPRHLVRRRGQEARLRCSPMKGHSHVYWYRQLPEEGLKFMVYLQKENIIDESGMPKERFSAEFPKEGPSILRIQQVVRGDSAAYFCASSPGQGDYGYTFGSGTRLTVV.

This clone appeared a few times. The genes are TRBV7-3 and TRBJ2-3, with D perhaps matching TRBD2 (5 bases). Germline values: CDR1 SGHTA, CDR2 FQGTGA. CDR3 size: 14 residues. Trimming shortened V by 1 base and J by 2 bases, and 7 bases separated the two germline ends. CDR3 region: CASSLRTDTDTQYF. The CDR3, as DNA: TGTGCCAGCAGCTTAAGGACTGACACAGATACGCAGTATTTT.

This chain connects TRBV19 to TRBJ1-5, with a weak D call TRBD1 (6 bases). This CDR3 region has 15 residues. V was pared by 5 bases and J by 4 bases, with 15 bases between. CDR1 is LNHDA and CDR2 is SQIVND in the germline V gene (reference sequence). The CDR3 bases are TGTGCCAGTAGTGGGACACTGGACATTAATCAGCCCCAGCATTTT. It codes for CASSGTLDINQPQHF.

The rearrangement joins TRBV7-9 to TRBJ1-1; 8 bases are shared with TRBD1. V shed 4 bases and J 0 bases; nucleotides not matched to a gene: 7. CDR3 size: 16 residues. Germline lookup yields CDR1 SEHNR and CDR2 FQNEAQ (reference sequence). The CDR3 bases are TGTGCCAGCAGCTATCCCGGACAGGGCATGAACACTGAAGCTTTCTTT. Encoded protein: CASSYPGQGMNTEAFF. The entire variable domain, with the rest obtained from reference TRBV7-9 and TRBJ1-1, is as follows: DTGVSQNPRHKITKRGQNVTFRCDPISEHNRLYWYRQTLGQGPEFLTYFQNEAQLEKSRLLSDRFSAERPKGSFSTLEIQRTEQGDSAMYLCASSYPGQGMNTEAFFGQGTRLTVV.

This clone was observed a single time. V usage is TRBV28 and J usage is TRBJ2-1; 13 bases match TRBD2. Trimming took 8 bases from V and 4 from J; bases not matched to a gene: 5. The CDR3 has 15 amino acids. Germline CDR1 is MDHEN and CDR2 is SYDVKM. The DNA of the CDR3 is TGTGCCAGCCAACCGACTAGCGGGAGGTACAATGAGCAGTTCTTC. Amino acids: CASQPTSGRYNEQFF.

This chain joins TRBV19 and TRBJ2-1; TRBD1 might be the D (6 bases). CDR1 LNHDA and CDR2 SQIVND come from the germline V gene (reference sequence). V was shortened by 2 bases and J by 0 bases, with 8 bases between the two germline ends. The CDR3 is 15 residues long. CDR3 sequence (DNA): TGTGCCAGTAGTATACAGGGGAGCTCCTACAATGAGCAGTTCTTC. The encoded protein is CASSIQGSSYNEQFF.

This sequence joins TRBV20-1 and TRBJ2-1; D possibly corresponds to TRBD1 (6 bases). The CDR3 contains 11 residues. V lost 6 bases and J lost 8, with 11 bases in between. CDR1 and CDR2 (germline): DFQATT, SNEGSKA (reference sequence). CDR3 in DNA: TGCAGTGCCACAGGGCGCGATGAGCAGTTCTTC. This encodes CSATGRDEQFF.

The V and J genes are TRBV4-1 and TRBJ1-1; D is undetermined. V was cut by 0 bases and J by 7 bases, with 9 bases left in between. Per the germline V gene, CDR1 is MGHRA and CDR2 is YSYEKL. The CDR3 extends over 13 amino acids. The CDR3 loop reads CASSQDRLLEAFF. Here the CDR3 DNA reads TGCGCCAGCAGCCAAGATCGCCTACTTGAAGCTTTCTTT.

The chain joins TRBV27 to TRBJ1-1, with D possibly matching TRBD1 (6 bases). CDR3 length: 15 residues. The germline V gene has CDR1 MNHEY and CDR2 SMNVEV (reference sequence). Trimming took 3 bases from V and 4 from J, leaving 15 bases between them. This CDR3 is CASSFHLGGPTEAFF. Here the CDR3 DNA reads TGTGCCAGCAGTTTCCATCTGGGGGGGCCCACTGAAGCTTTCTTT.

The V and J genes are TRBV5-6 and TRBJ2-3; tentative D call: TRBD1 (6 bases). The germline V and J ends were trimmed by 4 bases and 3 bases, with 18 bases remaining between them. This CDR3 is built from 16 residues. The germline V gene encodes CDR1 SGHDT and CDR2 YYEEEE. As DNA, the CDR3 is TGTGCCAGCAGCCAGGAGACAAGGGGGTTGACAGATACGCAGTATTTT. It specifies CASSQETRGLTDTQYF.

The chain couples TRBV2 to TRBJ2-7; 16 nucleotides align to TRBD2. Germline-derived CDR1 and CDR2 are SNHLY and FYNNEI. Losses at the gene ends were 8 bases for V and 6 bases for J; bases not matched to a gene: 7. The CDR3 covers 15 residues. CDR3 bases: TGTGCCAGCTTGGGACTAGCGGGAGGGCAAAGCGAGCAGTACTTC. This sequence encodes CASLGLAGGQSEQYF.